The 26 T cell receptor beta chains listed next were all sequenced from one sample in a study of cytomegalovirus exposure and HLA in healthy donors. This PCR relied on a set of 60 Vbeta primers and 13 Jbeta primers. The protocol was immunoSEQ multiplex PCR, while the TCRdb copy is restricted to in-frame clones and leaves out a portion. The table has around 200,000 clones, 82% seen once. Input material: PBMCs. These receptors were collected from a woman between 18 and 29 years old in good health and CMV-seronegative.

The chain recombines TRBV6-5 with TRBJ2-1; D gene uncertain. Trimming shortened V by 0 bases and J by 5 bases, and 11 bases separated the two germline ends. This CDR3 contains 15 residues. From germline, CDR1 is MNHEY and CDR2 SVGAGI. Here the CDR3 DNA reads TGTGCCAGCAGTTACTCCAGTAGCCCCCACAATGAGCAGTTCTTC. Translation: CASSYSSSPHNEQFF.

The chain has TRBV4-2 and TRBJ2-1; 9 positions agree with TRBD2. The CDR3 loop spans 15 amino acids. CDR1 is LGHNA and CDR2 is YNFKEQ in the germline V gene. The junction had 4 bases not matched to a gene; V was cut back by 2 bases and J by 5 bases. This chain's CDR3 is CASSQPLAGHNEQFF. The CDR3 DNA follows: TGTGCCAGCAGCCAACCACTAGCGGGCCACAATGAGCAGTTCTTC.

The V gene is TRBV19, the J gene TRBJ1-1; TRBD1 aligns across 10 bases. CDR3 length: 12 amino acids. Germline CDR1 is LNHDA and CDR2 is SQIVND (reference sequence). The trim removed 9 bases at V and 7 bases at J, leaving 5 bases unmatched. DNA for the CDR3: TGTGCCAGCCGACAGGGGGCTGGTGAAGCTTTCTTT. This encodes CASRQGAGEAFF. The variable domain in full, completed from reference TRBV19 and TRBJ1-1, reads DGGITQSPKYLFRKEGQNVTLSCEQNLNHDAMYWYRQDPGQGLRLIYYSQIVNDFQKGDIAEGYSVSREKKESFPLTVTSAQKNPTAFYLCASRQGAGEAFFGQGTRLTVV.

The J gene is TRBJ1-2, the V gene TRBV6-5; the D gene is possibly TRBD1 (5 bases). Trimming left V 8 bases short and J 2 bases short, with 12 bases between. This CDR3 is built from 13 residues. CDR1 and CDR2 (germline): MNHEY, SVGAGI. This chain's CDR3 is CASLAGWNYGYTF. The CDR3 DNA follows: TGTGCCAGCCTGGCAGGGTGGAACTATGGCTACACCTTC.

The J gene is TRBJ2-3, the V gene TRBV5-1; tentative D call: TRBD2 (6 bases). The length of the CDR3 is 16 residues. Per the germline V gene, CDR1 is SGHRS and CDR2 is YFSETQ. V was trimmed by 4 bases and J by 1 base, leaving 16 bases between them. CDR3: CASSPVGGPGTDTQYF. DNA for the CDR3: TGCGCCAGCAGCCCGGTCGGGGGACCTGGCACAGATACGCAGTATTTT. The full variable domain, with the rest looked up from reference TRBV5-1 and TRBJ2-3, is KAGVTQTPRYLIKTRGQQVTLSCSPISGHRSVSWYQQTPGQGLQFLFEYFSETQRNKGNFPGRFSGRQFSNSRSEMNVSTLELGDSALYLCASSPVGGPGTDTQYFGPGTRLTVL.

CDR3 bases: TGTGCCAGCAGCGGATCCCGGGACATTTCTGAAGCTTTCTTT. This encodes CASSGSRDISEAFF. The genes are TRBV11-1 and TRBJ1-1, with D tentatively TRBD1 (6 bases). This CDR3 has 14 residues. The V gene lost 5 bases and the J gene lost 6 bases, with 16 bases spanning the gap. Germline loops: CDR1 SGHAT, CDR2 FQDESV (reference sequence).

The chain joins TRBV6-1 to TRBJ2-3; the D gene is possibly TRBD2 (5 bases). The V gene lost 4 bases and the J gene lost 3 bases, with 8 bases spanning the gap. The CDR3 length is 13 residues. CDR1 and CDR2 (germline): MNHNS, SASEGT. The CDR3: CASSVTGTDTQYF. CDR3 sequence (DNA): TGTGCCAGCAGTGTCACGGGGACAGATACGCAGTATTTT.

This clone appeared once. The rearrangement uses TRBV6-1 and TRBJ2-5, with 10 nucleotides matching TRBD1. Germline assignment: CDR1 MNHNS and CDR2 SASEGT. The CDR3 is 16 residues long. V dropped 3 bases and J dropped 5; count of bases not matched to a gene: 9. This CDR3 reads CASSDRTGGRSETQYF. The DNA of the CDR3 is TGTGCCAGCAGTGATAGGACAGGGGGGCGAAGCGAGACCCAGTACTTC.

This chain uses TRBV19 with TRBJ1-3, with D possibly TRBD1 on 5 matching bases. Per germline, CDR1 LNHDA and CDR2 SQIVND (reference sequence). The CDR3 length is 16 residues. V was cut by 3 bases and J by 4 bases, with 16 bases left in between. Here the CDR3 DNA reads TGTGCCAGTAGTATTCAGGGTTACTCGGAAGGAAACACCATATATTTT. It encodes CASSIQGYSEGNTIYF.

V is TRBV5-1 and J is TRBJ2-7; 8 bases match TRBD2. V lost 0 bases and J lost 6; bases outside the gene matches: 8. The V gene's germline CDR1 is SGHRS and CDR2 YFSETQ. This CDR3 spans 15 amino acids. The CDR3 DNA follows: TGCGCCAGCAGCTTGGCCCGGGGGGGACCTCTCGAGCAGTACTTC. Protein: CASSLARGGPLEQYF.

The V call is TRBV6-5, the J call TRBJ2-7; 10 bases fit TRBD2. Germline loops: CDR1 MNHEY, CDR2 SVGAGI. With V trimmed by 0 bases and J by 6 bases, 5 bases remained unmatched. CDR3 length: 15 residues. CDR3 residues: CASSYSPSGSLEQYF. The DNA of the CDR3 is TGTGCCAGCAGTTACTCCCCTAGCGGGAGTCTCGAGCAGTACTTC.

The rearrangement joins TRBV10-3 to TRBJ2-4, with TRBD2 matching over 8 bases. This CDR3 contains 22 residues. The V and J ends lost 6 bases and 1 base, in that order; junction bases with no gene match: 26. The germline V gene encodes CDR1 ENHRY and CDR2 SYGVKD. CDR3 sequence: CAISAGLSGGPGRSRAKNIQYF. The CDR3 DNA reads as TGTGCCATCAGCGCCGGTTTGTCGGGAGGGCCGGGTCGGTCGAGGGCCAAAAACATTCAGTACTTC.

The V call is TRBV19, the J call TRBJ1-2; 7 nucleotides line up with TRBD1. The CDR3 loop spans 16 amino acids. Germline assignment: CDR1 LNHDA and CDR2 SQIVND (reference sequence). With V trimmed by 6 bases and J by 4 bases, 14 bases remained unmatched. The chain's CDR3 is CASSRDSGPGGYGYTF. The CDR3 bases are TGTGCCAGTAGCCGGGACAGCGGGCCAGGGGGCTATGGCTACACCTTC.

The chain uses TRBV14 and TRBJ2-3; 8 nucleotides line up with TRBD2. The germline V gene encodes CDR1 SGHDN and CDR2 FVKESK. With 0 bases clipped from V and 2 bases from J, the junction kept 7 bases outside the gene matches. The CDR3 runs to 17 residues. CDR3 loop: CASSQDWAGGHTDTQYF. Here the CDR3 DNA reads TGTGCCAGCAGCCAAGATTGGGCGGGGGGCCACACAGATACGCAGTATTTT.

The V and J genes are TRBV18 and TRBJ1-5; tentative D call: TRBD1 (6 bases). The V gene's germline CDR1 is KGHSH and CDR2 LQKENI. CDR3 length equals 15 residues. Trimming took 3 bases from V and 3 from J, leaving 12 bases between them. In DNA form, the CDR3 reads TGTGCCAGCTCACCGGATGCAGGGGTCAATCAGCCCCAGCATTTT. Translation gives CASSPDAGVNQPQHF.

The gene calls are TRBV27 and TRBJ2-7; TRBD2 agrees at 7 bases. This CDR3 has 16 residues. The V gene end was trimmed by 5 bases and the J gene end by 1 base; junction bases not matched to a gene: 11. CDR1 is MNHEY and CDR2 is SMNVEV in the germline V gene (reference sequence). Written as DNA, the CDR3 is TGTGCCAGCAGTCCCCGGGCCCCTAGCGGATCCTACGAGCAGTACTTC. It translates to CASSPRAPSGSYEQYF.

The chain couples TRBV7-9 to TRBJ1-1, with 11 bases aligning to TRBD1. V lost 1 base and J lost 7; bases outside the gene matches: 2. The CDR3 is 14 residues long. Germline lookup yields CDR1 SEHNR and CDR2 FQNEAQ (reference sequence). The CDR3 reads CASSLGTGGLEAFF. The CDR3 DNA reads TGTGCCAGCAGCTTAGGGACAGGGGGCCTTGAAGCTTTCTTT.

The genes are TRBV6-5 and TRBJ2-3; TRBD2 agrees at 8 bases. The CDR3 runs 15 residues. With V trimmed by 1 base and J by 1 base, 1 base remained unmatched. Germline V lookup: CDR1 MNHEY, CDR2 SVGAGI. CDR3 nucleotide sequence: TGTGCCAGCAGTTACTTCGGGGGGGGCACAGATACGCAGTATTTT. Protein: CASSYFGGGTDTQYF.

The rearrangement joins TRBV19 to TRBJ2-5, with 10 bases fitting TRBD1. The CDR3 loop spans 13 amino acids. Germline V gene sequence: CDR1 LNHDA, CDR2 SQIVND (reference sequence). V lost 4 bases, J lost 4 bases, and 0 bases stayed unmatched. The CDR3 bases are TGTGCCAGTAGTAGGACAGGGGGAGAGACCCAGTACTTC. Its translation: CASSRTGGETQYF. The whole variable domain, filled in from reference TRBV19 and TRBJ2-5, reads DGGITQSPKYLFRKEGQNVTLSCEQNLNHDAMYWYRQDPGQGLRLIYYSQIVNDFQKGDIAEGYSVSREKKESFPLTVTSAQKNPTAFYLCASSRTGGETQYFGPGTRLLVL.

This chain connects TRBV28 to TRBJ1-2, with a tentative D call TRBD1 (5 bases). Trimming cost V 5 bases and J 4 bases, with 11 bases left between them. The CDR3 contains 13 residues. Germline values: CDR1 MDHEN, CDR2 SYDVKM. CDR3 region: CASSTDTAYGYTF. As DNA, the CDR3 is TGTGCCAGCAGTACGGACACTGCCTATGGCTACACCTTC.

V gene TRBV28 combines with J gene TRBJ1-4; 9 bases agree with TRBD1. Germline V gene lookup returns CDR1 MDHEN and CDR2 SYDVKM. The CDR3 runs to 15 residues. Trimming cost V 2 bases and J 5 bases; bases outside gene matches: 3. The CDR3 protein is CASSLPGTGNEKLFF. The CDR3 region has the DNA TGTGCCAGCAGTTTACCCGGGACAGGGAATGAAAAACTGTTTTTT.

The J gene is TRBJ2-7, the V gene TRBV6-6, with D possibly matching TRBD2 (5 bases). Between the trimmed V and J ends, which lost 6 bases and 6 bases, there was a span of 21 bases. The CDR3 runs to 15 residues. Germline V gives CDR1 MNHNY, CDR2 SVGAGI (reference sequence). The CDR3 sequence: CASSLESGLLGEQYF. The CDR3, as DNA: TGTGCCAGCAGCTTAGAGTCGGGGTTACTAGGCGAGCAGTACTTC.

V gene TRBV12-1 combines with J gene TRBJ1-5; whether TRBD1, the table's D call, matches the DNA was not checked. TRBV12-1 is a known pseudogene. CDR3 length: 15 amino acids. CDR3 protein: CASGNRDRGDQPQHF. Written as DNA, the CDR3 is TGTGCCAGCGGGAACAGGGATAGGGGTGATCAGCCCCAGCATTTT.

This clone has only one observation. This chain joins TRBV4-2 and TRBJ2-1, with D unclear. Germline assignment: CDR1 LGHNA and CDR2 YNFKEQ. The germline V and J ends were trimmed by 1 base and 4 bases, with 8 bases remaining between them. This CDR3 has 14 residues. CDR3 region: CASSQVGQYNEQFF. The CDR3 coding sequence is TGTGCCAGCAGCCAAGTTGGCCAGTACAATGAGCAGTTCTTC.

The chain has TRBV10-3 and TRBJ1-4, with 9 bases that match TRBD1. Germline lookup yields CDR1 ENHRY and CDR2 SYGVKD. The CDR3 loop spans 14 amino acids. The V and J ends lost 5 bases and 8 bases, in that order; junction bases with no gene match: 6. The CDR3 nucleotides read TGTGCCATCAGTCCCGGGACAGGGAGCGAAAAACTGTTTTTT. Translating gives CAISPGTGSEKLFF.

The chain couples TRBV7-3 to TRBJ2-1, with 7 bases aligning to TRBD2. This CDR3 is 18 amino acids long. V was pared by 5 bases and J by 6 bases, with 19 bases of the junction left unmatched. Germline CDR1 and CDR2: SGHTA and FQGTGA. CDR3 nucleotides: TGTGCCAGCAGCCTCACGGGGGGAGTTAGAAACCTTCGCAATGAGCAGTTCTTC. As protein: CASSLTGGVRNLRNEQFF. The whole variable domain, remainder taken from reference TRBV7-3 and TRBJ2-1, is GAGVSQTPSNKVTEKGKYVELRCDPISGHTALYWYRQSLGQGPEFLIYFQGTGAADDSGLPNDRFFAVRPEGSVSTLKIQRTERGDSAVYLCASSLTGGVRNLRNEQFFGPGTRLTVL.